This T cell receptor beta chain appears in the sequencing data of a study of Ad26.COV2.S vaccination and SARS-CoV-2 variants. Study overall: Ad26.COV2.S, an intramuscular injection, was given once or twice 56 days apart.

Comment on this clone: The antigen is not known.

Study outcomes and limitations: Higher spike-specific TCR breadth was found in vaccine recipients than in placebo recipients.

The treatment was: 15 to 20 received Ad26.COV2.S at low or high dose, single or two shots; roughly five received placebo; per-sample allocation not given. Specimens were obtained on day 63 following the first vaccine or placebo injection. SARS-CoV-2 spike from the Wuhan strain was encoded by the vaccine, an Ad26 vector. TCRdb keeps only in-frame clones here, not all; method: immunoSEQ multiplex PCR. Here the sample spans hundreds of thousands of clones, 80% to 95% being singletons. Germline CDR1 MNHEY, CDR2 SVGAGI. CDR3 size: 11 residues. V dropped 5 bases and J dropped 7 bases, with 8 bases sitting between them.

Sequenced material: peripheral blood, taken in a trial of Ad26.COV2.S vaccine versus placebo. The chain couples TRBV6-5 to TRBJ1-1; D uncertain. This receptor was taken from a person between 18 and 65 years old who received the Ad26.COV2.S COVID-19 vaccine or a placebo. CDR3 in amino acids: CASSTLGEAFF. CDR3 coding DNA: TGTGCCAGCAGTACACTCGGTGAAGCTTTCTTT.